This T cell receptor (beta chain) originates from a study of control samples from healthy donors and cancer patients. The germline V and J ends were trimmed by 9 bases and 6 bases, with 17 bases remaining between them. This CDR3 is built from 13 residues. The germline CDR1 and CDR2 sequences are KGHDR and SFDVKD. Assay used: immunoSEQ multiplex PCR; TCRdb lists only in-frame clones, some missing. The sample holds more than 95,000 clones, around 86% seen once. This clonotype was obtained from a man aged 35-49 years in good health. The V gene is TRBV24-1, the J gene TRBJ2-7, with D perhaps TRBD2 (7 bases). The sequencing input was blood. The CDR3 loop is CATADRRGAEQYF. CDR3 sequence (DNA): TGTGCCACCGCGGATCGCCGGGGGGCCGAGCAGTACTTC.